This T cell receptor (beta chain) stems from a study of T cell repertoires in cytomegalovirus infection. Overall study findings and caveats: There were HLA-C-restricted CMV-specific TCR beta clonotypes dominating the ex vivo response.

Each CDR3 protein is one row after TCRdb ran MiXCR on the reads. The table records under 250,000 distinct CDR3 sequences, under 8.5% of them present only once. This CDR3 is 17 amino acids long. V gave up 1 base and J gave up 0 bases, with 16 bases separating them. Germline-derived CDR1 and CDR2 are DFQATT and SNEGSKA (reference sequence). This clonotype was found many times. Its specificity is not known. The material sequenced was PBMCs. This sequence originates from a human donor in good health (CMV status not recorded). Some clones in this sample may be carry-over from other donors' samples. The rearrangement links TRBV20-1 to TRBJ1-5, with D unclear. CDR3 in amino acids: CSARAFFRTDSNQPQHF. The CDR3 DNA reads as TGCAGTGCTAGAGCATTTTTTCGGACGGATAGCAATCAGCCCCAGCATTTT.